The entry below gives a single T cell receptor beta chain sequence along with its context. Its cognate antigen is unknown. This specimen includes other DNA sequences encoding the same CDR3. The data were obtained in a study of shared clonotypes between healthy human individuals. CDR1 and CDR2 from the germline V gene are LGHNA and YSLEER. CDR3 length: 14 residues. V was pared by 4 bases and J by 4 bases, with 13 bases between. In the study's own analysis: With immunoSEQ giving junction-only sequences and no quality scores, filtering differed. Assay used: immunoSEQ multiplex PCR; TCRdb lists only in-frame clones, some missing. V and J calls and clone size are those listed in that table; D and trimming were worked out from the DNA. The profile shows about 2.4 million clones, roughly 93% of them singletons. A split of CD4+ cells into CD45RA+ naive and CD45RA-negative memory subsets was performed. The study's findings and limits: Across subsets, estimated richness was generally greater for naive than for memory populations. Few donors restricted represented genetic and exposure-history diversity.

The J gene is TRBJ1-1, the V gene TRBV4-3, with D tentatively TRBD1 (6 bases). This clonotype was sampled from a man aged 18 to 29 in good health. Some clones in this sample may be carry-over from other donors' samples. The sample consisted of naive CD4+ T cells from PBMCs. The subset denotes: CD45RA+ positively selected. The CDR3 DNA sequence: TGCGCCAGCAGCCCACTTATCAGGGGCACTGAAGCTTTCTTT. Protein sequence: CASSPLIRGTEAFF.